This record looks at one T cell receptor (beta chain) sequence and its context. No antigen is known for it. The sample originates from a study of CD8+CD57+ T cells in acquired aplastic anemia. V gave up 0 bases and J gave up 8 bases, with 5 bases separating them. Germline loops: CDR1 MGHRA, CDR2 YSYEKL. This CDR3 is 13 amino acids long. All sequencing subjects had displayed CD8+CD57+ cell expansion on flow cytometry. Findings of the study overall: Patients had around 28 CD8+ CDR3 sequences in common with controls (the shared set).

Researchers used genomic DNA as the template to profile TCR beta VDJ and CDR3. TCRdb re-called the reads through MiXCR, storing one row per CDR3 protein. This table has about 180,000 distinct CDR3 sequences, around 50% appearing once. The chain links TRBV4-1 to TRBJ1-6; no firm D call. Material for sequencing was sorted CD4+, CD8+, or CD8+CD57+ T cells (not recorded which) from PBMCs. This TCR derives from a human donor with aplastic anemia. CDR3 bases: TGCGCCAGCAGCCAAGAGGCCTATTCACCCCTCCACTTT. This encodes CASSQEAYSPLHF.